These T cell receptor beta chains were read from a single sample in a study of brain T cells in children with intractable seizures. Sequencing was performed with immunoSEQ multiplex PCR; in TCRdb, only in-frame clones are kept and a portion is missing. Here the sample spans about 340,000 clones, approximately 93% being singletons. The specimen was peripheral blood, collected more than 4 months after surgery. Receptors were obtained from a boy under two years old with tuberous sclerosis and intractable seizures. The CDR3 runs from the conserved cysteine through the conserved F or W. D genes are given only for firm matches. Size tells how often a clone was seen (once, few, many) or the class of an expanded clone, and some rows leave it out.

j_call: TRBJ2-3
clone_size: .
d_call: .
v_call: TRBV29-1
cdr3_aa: CSVVGTVPSTDTQYF
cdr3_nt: TGCAGCGTTGTCGGGACCGTGCCTAGCACAGATACGCAGTATTTT

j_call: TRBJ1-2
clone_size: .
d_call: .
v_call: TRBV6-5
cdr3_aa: CASSYSGRDGYTF
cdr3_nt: TGTGCCAGCAGTTACTCGGGACGGGATGGCTACACCTTC

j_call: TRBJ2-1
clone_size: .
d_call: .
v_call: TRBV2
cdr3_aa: CASRLYNEQFF
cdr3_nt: TGTGCCAGCCGGCTATACAATGAGCAGTTCTTC

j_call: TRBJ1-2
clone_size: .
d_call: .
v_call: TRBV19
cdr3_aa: CASSIGRVNYGYTF
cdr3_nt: TGTGCCAGTAGTATAGGCAGGGTTAACTATGGCTACACCTTC

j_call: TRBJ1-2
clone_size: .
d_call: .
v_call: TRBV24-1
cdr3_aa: CATSDLDRNYGYTF
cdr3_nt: TGTGCCACCAGTGACCTAGACAGGAACTATGGCTACACCTTC

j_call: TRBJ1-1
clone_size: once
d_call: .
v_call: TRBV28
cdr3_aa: CASTTDGGTEAFF
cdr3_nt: TGTGCCAGCACCACGGATGGGGGCACTGAAGCTTTCTTT

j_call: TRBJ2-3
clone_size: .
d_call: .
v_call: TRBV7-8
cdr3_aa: CASSPERSTDTQYF
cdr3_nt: TGTGCCAGCAGCCCGGAGAGGAGCACAGATACGCAGTATTTT

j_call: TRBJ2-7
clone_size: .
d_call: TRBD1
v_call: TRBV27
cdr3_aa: CASSSNRGPSYEQYF
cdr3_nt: TGTGCCAGCAGTTCTAACAGGGGGCCCTCCTACGAGCAGTACTTC

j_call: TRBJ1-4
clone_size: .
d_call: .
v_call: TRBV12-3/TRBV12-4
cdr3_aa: CASSLGKAEKLFF
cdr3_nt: TGTGCCAGCAGTTTAGGGAAGGCTGAAAAACTGTTTTTT

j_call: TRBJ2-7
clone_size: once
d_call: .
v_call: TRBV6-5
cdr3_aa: CASSYSSGRPSYEQYF
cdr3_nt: TGTGCCAGCAGTTACTCGTCGGGGAGACCTTCCTACGAGCAGTACTTC

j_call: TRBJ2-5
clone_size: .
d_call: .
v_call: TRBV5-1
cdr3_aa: CASHTGQAKQETQYF
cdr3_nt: TGCGCCAGCCATACGGGCCAGGCGAAGCAAGAGACCCAGTACTTC

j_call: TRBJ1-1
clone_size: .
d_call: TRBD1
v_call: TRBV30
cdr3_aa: CAWRQYGEGRGINTEAFF
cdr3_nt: TGTGCCTGGAGGCAGTACGGGGAGGGCAGGGGGATCAACACTGAAGCTTTCTTT

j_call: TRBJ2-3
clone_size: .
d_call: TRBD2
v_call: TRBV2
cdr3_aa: CASTSLGAGGETDTQYF
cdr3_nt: TGTGCCAGCACCTCACTTGGGGCGGGAGGGGAAACAGATACGCAGTATTTT

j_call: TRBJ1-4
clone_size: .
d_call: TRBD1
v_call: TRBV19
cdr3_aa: CASKRQGHEKLFF
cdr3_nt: TGTGCCAGTAAACGACAGGGGCATGAAAAACTGTTTTTT

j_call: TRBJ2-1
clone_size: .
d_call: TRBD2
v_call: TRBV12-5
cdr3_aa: CASGLGLLAGSYNEQFF
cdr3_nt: TGTGCTAGTGGTTTGGGCCTCCTAGCGGGGTCCTACAATGAGCAGTTCTTC

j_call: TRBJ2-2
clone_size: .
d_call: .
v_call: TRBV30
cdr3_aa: CAWSVGSGELFF
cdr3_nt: TGTGCCTGGAGTGTCGGGTCCGGGGAGCTGTTTTTT

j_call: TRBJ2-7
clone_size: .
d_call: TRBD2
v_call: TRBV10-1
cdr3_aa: CASSPPGPGLGGEQYF
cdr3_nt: TGCGCCAGCAGTCCACCGGGGCCGGGACTAGGGGGCGAGCAGTACTTC

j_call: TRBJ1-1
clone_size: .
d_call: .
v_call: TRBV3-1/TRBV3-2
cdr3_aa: CASSQEGRVKTEAFF
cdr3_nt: TGTGCCAGCAGCCAAGAGGGCAGGGTAAAGACTGAAGCTTTCTTT

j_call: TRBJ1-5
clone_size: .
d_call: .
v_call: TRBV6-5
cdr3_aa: CASNKPNQPQHF
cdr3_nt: TGTGCCAGCAATAAACCTAATCAGCCCCAGCATTTT

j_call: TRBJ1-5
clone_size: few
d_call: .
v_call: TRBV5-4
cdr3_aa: CASSPDFNQPQHF
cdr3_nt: TGTGCCAGCAGCCCAGACTTTAATCAGCCCCAGCATTTT

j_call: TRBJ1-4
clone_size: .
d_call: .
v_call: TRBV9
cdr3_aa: CASSGGMRRNEKLFF
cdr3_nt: TGTGCCAGCAGCGGGGGCATGAGGCGGAATGAAAAACTGTTTTTT

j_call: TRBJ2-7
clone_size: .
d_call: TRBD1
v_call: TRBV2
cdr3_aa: CASSDPDRGTYEQYF
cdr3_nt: TGTGCCAGCTCTGATCCGGACAGGGGGACTTACGAGCAGTACTTC

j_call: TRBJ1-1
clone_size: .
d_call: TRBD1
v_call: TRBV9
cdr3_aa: CASSAGTGFMNTEAFF
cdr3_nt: TGTGCCAGCAGCGCCGGGACAGGGTTCATGAACACTGAAGCTTTCTTT

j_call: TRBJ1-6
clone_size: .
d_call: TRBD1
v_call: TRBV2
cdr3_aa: CASSDRTGVDSPLHF
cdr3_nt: TGTGCCAGCAGTGACCGGACAGGGGTAGATTCACCCCTCCACTTT

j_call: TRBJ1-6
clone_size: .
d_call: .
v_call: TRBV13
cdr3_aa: CASSLGAGGSPLHF
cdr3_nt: TGTGCCAGCAGCTTAGGAGCGGGCGGTTCACCCCTCCACTTT

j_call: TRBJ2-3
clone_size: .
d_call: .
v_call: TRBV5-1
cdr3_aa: CASYSPGGETTDTQYF
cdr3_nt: TGCGCCAGCTACTCTCCGGGCGGGGAAACCACAGATACGCAGTATTTT

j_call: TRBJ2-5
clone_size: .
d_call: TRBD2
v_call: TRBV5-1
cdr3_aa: CASSCTGTSGRGGETQYF
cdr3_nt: TGCGCCAGCAGCTGCACCGGGACTAGCGGGAGAGGGGGGGAGACCCAGTACTTC

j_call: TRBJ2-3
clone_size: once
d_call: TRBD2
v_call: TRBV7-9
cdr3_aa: CASSVGTSGRAYSTDTQYF
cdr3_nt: TGTGCCAGCAGCGTCGGGACTAGCGGGAGGGCCTACAGCACAGATACGCAGTATTTT

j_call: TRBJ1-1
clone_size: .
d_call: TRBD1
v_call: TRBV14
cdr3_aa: CASSQIQGGVGFLFENTEAFF
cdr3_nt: TGTGCCAGCAGCCAGATACAGGGGGGCGTTGGATTTCTATTTGAAAACACTGAAGCTTTCTTT

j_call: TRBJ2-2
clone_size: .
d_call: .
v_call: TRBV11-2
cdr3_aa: CASSLEGPGLHTGELFF
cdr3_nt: TGTGCCAGCAGCTTAGAAGGGCCGGGGCTTCACACCGGGGAGCTGTTTTTT

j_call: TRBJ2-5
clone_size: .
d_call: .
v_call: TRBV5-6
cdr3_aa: CASGWTEETQYF
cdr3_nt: TGTGCCAGCGGCTGGACCGAAGAGACCCAGTACTTC

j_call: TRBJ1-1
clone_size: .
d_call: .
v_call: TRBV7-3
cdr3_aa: CASSYDTNTEAFF
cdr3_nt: TGTGCCAGCAGTTACGACACGAACACTGAAGCTTTCTTT

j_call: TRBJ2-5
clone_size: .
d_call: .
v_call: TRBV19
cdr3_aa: CASSIDSKRTQYF
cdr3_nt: TGTGCCAGTAGTATAGATAGTAAGAGGACCCAGTACTTC

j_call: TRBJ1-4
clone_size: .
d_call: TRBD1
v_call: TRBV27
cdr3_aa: CASRRQGMNEKLFF
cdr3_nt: TGTGCCAGCAGAAGACAGGGGATGAATGAAAAACTGTTTTTT

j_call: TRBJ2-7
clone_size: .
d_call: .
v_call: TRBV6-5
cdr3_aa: CASSYALARYEQYF
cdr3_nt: TGTGCCAGCAGTTACGCCCTAGCCCGCTACGAGCAGTACTTC